This T cell receptor beta chain originates from a study of blood T cell repertoires in COVID-19. Per the original methods: The authors estimated nucleated cell counts from reference gene primer amplification. The repertoire was sequenced with immunoSEQ multiplex PCR; TCRdb's copy has only in-frame clones and lacks some. V, J and clone size are those of that table, while D and trimming were read from the DNA. In the table there are tens of thousands of clones, roughly nine tenths of which are singletons. The CDR3 covers 15 residues. V shed 1 base, J shed 1 base, and the junction held 3 bases outside the gene matches. Germline V gives CDR1 KGHSH, CDR2 LQKENI.

The chain has TRBV18 and TRBJ1-1; 7 nucleotides align to TRBD1. The TCR comes from a man aged 50-59 years with acute or convalescent COVID-19. The sample taken for sequencing was peripheral blood. CDR3 bases: TGTGCCAGCTCACCACGACAGGGCTGGAACACTGAAGCTTTCTTT. Encoded protein: CASSPRQGWNTEAFF. Full variable domain (rest looked up from reference TRBV18 and TRBJ1-1): NAGVMQNPRHLVRRRGQEARLRCSPMKGHSHVYWYRQLPEEGLKFMVYLQKENIIDESGMPKERFSAEFPKEGPSILRIQQVVRGDSAAYFCASSPRQGWNTEAFFGQGTRLTVV.